These 10 T cell receptor beta chains were all obtained from the same sample, sequenced in a study of blood T cell repertoires in COVID-19. Sequencing used immunoSEQ multiplex PCR; TCRdb keeps in-frame clones, though not all of them. The data contain tens of thousands of clones, about 80% of them singletons. The material sequenced was peripheral blood. Receptors originate from a human donor in a cohort sampled during active COVID-19.

The chain has TRBV4-3 and TRBJ2-1; no reliable D call. The CDR3 totals 16 residues. The ends were cut back, 0 bases at V and 4 bases at J, with 13 bases in the middle. Per the germline V gene, CDR1 is LGHNA and CDR2 is YSLEER. The CDR3 protein is CASSQEAGNLYNEQFF. Written as DNA, the CDR3 is TGCGCCAGCAGCCAAGAAGCAGGAAATCTGTACAATGAGCAGTTCTTC.

V and J are TRBV27 and TRBJ2-7; D possibly corresponds to TRBD1 (5 bases). The germline V and J ends were trimmed by 6 bases and 3 bases, with 9 bases remaining between them. The CDR3 length is 12 residues. From germline, CDR1 is MNHEY and CDR2 SMNVEV (reference sequence). The CDR3 spells CASSSDSYEQYF. CDR3 coding DNA: TGTGCCAGCAGCTCCGACAGCTACGAGCAGTACTTC.

V gene TRBV6-5 combines with J gene TRBJ1-5; 7 bases map to TRBD1. The CDR3 totals 15 residues. Germline CDR1 is MNHEY and CDR2 is SVGAGI. After removal of 7 bases from V and 5 bases from J, the junction contained 11 bases not matched to a gene. The CDR3 DNA sequence: TGTGCCAGCACCGAGGGGGCACCAAGTTATCAGCCCCAGCATTTT. Amino acids: CASTEGAPSYQPQHF.

The chain uses TRBV28 and TRBJ2-7; 8 nucleotides agree with TRBD1. V was clipped by 6 bases and J by 7 bases; unmatched bases: 11. The germline V gene has CDR1 MDHEN and CDR2 SYDVKM. The CDR3 extends over 14 amino acids. The CDR3 here is CASRKGTGLREQYF. The CDR3, as DNA: TGTGCCAGCAGGAAAGGGACAGGTCTAAGAGAGCAGTACTTC.

The chain carries TRBV7-9 and TRBJ2-7, with D possibly being TRBD2 (5 bases). This CDR3 has 14 residues. Germline V gene lookup returns CDR1 SEHNR and CDR2 FQNEAQ (reference sequence). V was cut by 1 base and J by 6 bases, with 13 bases left in between. This CDR3 is CASSLVSLVGEQYF. The CDR3 coding sequence is TGTGCCAGCAGCTTAGTCTCACTAGTGGGCGAGCAGTACTTC.

This chain uses TRBV23-1 with TRBJ1-1; D may be TRBD1 (6 bases). TRBV23-1 is sorted into the ORF group, with uncertain function. V lost 0 bases, J lost 1 base, and 18 bases lay in between. The CDR3 is made up of 18 amino acids. The CDR3, as DNA: TGCGCCAGCAGTCAATCGGGGGGGGCCTACTTGGGGAACACTGAAGCTTTCTTT. Its protein is CASSQSGGAYLGNTEAFF.

The CDR3 loop reads CASSYDRGGLSYGYTF. For the CDR3, the DNA is TGCGCCAGCAGCTATGACAGGGGAGGTTTGAGCTATGGCTACACCTTC. This sequence joins TRBV5-1 and TRBJ1-2; 8 bases map to TRBD1. From germline, CDR1 is SGHRS and CDR2 YFSETQ. The ends lost 3 bases at V and 4 bases at J; junction bases unmatched: 11. CDR3 length equals 16 residues.

This clone showed up just a few times. CDR3 loop: CASSAGVGYTF. Written as DNA, the CDR3 is TGTGCCAGCAGCGCAGGGGTCGGCTACACCTTC. The gene calls are TRBV9 and TRBJ1-2, with a possible D match to TRBD1 (6 bases). The CDR3 spans 11 residues. Trimming took 3 bases from V and 8 from J, leaving 8 bases between them. Germline lookup yields CDR1 SGDLS and CDR2 YYNGEE.

This clone was counted once. The chain uses TRBV7-9 and TRBJ2-3; TRBD2 might be the D (6 bases). Trimming left V 4 bases short and J 3 bases short, with 17 bases between. The CDR3 is 16 amino acids. The germline V gene has CDR1 SEHNR and CDR2 FQNEAQ (reference sequence). The CDR3 loop is CASSYMAGTSTDTQYF. The CDR3 bases are TGTGCCAGCAGCTATATGGCGGGGACCTCTACAGATACGCAGTATTTT.

The sample holds one count of this clone. The chain is built from TRBV14 and TRBJ1-2; D ambiguous. Germline assignment: CDR1 SGHDN and CDR2 FVKESK. With 2 bases removed from V and 2 bases from J, the gap between germline ends came to 3 bases. The CDR3 contains 12 residues. CDR3 amino acids: CASSQTNYGYTF. CDR3 DNA: TGTGCCAGCAGCCAAACAAACTATGGCTACACCTTC.